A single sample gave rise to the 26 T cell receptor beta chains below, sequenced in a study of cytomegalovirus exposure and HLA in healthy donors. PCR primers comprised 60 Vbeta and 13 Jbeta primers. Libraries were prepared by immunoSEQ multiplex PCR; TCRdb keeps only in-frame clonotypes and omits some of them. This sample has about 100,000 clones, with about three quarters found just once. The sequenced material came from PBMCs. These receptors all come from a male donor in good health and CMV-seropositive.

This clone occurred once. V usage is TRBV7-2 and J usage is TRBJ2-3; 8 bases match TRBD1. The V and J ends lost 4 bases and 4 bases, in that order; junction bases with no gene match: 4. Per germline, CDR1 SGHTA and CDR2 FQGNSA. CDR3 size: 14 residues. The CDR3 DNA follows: TGTGCCAGCAGCTCAGACAGGGGCCCAGATACGCAGTATTTT. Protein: CASSSDRGPDTQYF.

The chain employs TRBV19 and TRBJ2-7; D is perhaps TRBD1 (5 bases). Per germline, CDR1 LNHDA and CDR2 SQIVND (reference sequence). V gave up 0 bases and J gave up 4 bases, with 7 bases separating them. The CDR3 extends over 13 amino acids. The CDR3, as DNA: TGTGCCAGTAGTATAGATCGACAGTACGAGCAGTACTTC. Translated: CASSIDRQYEQYF.

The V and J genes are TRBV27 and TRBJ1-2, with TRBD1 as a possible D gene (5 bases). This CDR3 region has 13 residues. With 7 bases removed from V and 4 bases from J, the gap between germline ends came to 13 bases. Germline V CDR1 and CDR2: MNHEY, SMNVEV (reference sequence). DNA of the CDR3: TGTGCCAGCAATGTCCCCGGGGGCTATGGCTACACCTTC. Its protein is CASNVPGGYGYTF.

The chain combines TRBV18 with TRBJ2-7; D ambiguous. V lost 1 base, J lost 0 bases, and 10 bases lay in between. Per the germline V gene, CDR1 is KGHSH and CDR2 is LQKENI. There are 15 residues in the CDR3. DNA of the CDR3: TGTGCCAGCTCACCACTGCGCCGTAGCTCCTACGAGCAGTACTTC. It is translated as CASSPLRRSSYEQYF.

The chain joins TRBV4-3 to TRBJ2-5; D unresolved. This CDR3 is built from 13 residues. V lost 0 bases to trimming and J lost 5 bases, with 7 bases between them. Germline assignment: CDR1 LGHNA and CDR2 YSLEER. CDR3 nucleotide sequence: TGCGCCAGCAGCCAAGAACGGGTGGAGACCCAGTACTTC. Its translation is CASSQERVETQYF.

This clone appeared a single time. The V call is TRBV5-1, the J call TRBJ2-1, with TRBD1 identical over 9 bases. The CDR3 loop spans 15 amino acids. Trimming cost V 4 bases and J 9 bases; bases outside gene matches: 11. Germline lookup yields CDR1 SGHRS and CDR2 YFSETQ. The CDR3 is CASSPRTGADGEQFF. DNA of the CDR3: TGCGCCAGCAGCCCCCGGACAGGGGCGGATGGTGAGCAGTTCTTC.

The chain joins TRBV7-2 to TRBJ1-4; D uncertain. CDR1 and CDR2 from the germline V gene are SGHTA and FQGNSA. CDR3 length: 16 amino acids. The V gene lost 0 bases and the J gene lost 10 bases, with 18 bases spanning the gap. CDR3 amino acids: CASSLAGGPTVVKLFF. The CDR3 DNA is TGTGCCAGCAGCTTAGCGGGCGGGCCGACCGTGGTAAAACTGTTTTTT.

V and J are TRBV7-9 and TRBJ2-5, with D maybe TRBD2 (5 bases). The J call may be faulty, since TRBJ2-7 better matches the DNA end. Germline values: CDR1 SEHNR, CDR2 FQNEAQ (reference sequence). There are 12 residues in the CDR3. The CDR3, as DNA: TGTGCCAGCAGCCGGGGTGGCTACGAGCAGTACTTC. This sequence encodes CASSRGGYEQYF.

In nucleotides, the CDR3 is TGTGCCAGCAGCAAGGGGACAGGGCTACAAGAGACCCAGTACTTC. Translation: CASSKGTGLQETQYF. This chain joins TRBV5-5 and TRBJ2-5, with TRBD1 matching 9 bases. From germline, CDR1 is SGHKS and CDR2 YYEKEE (reference sequence). V trimming: 4 bases; J trimming: 2 bases; junction bases outside the gene matches: 6. The CDR3 loop spans 15 amino acids.

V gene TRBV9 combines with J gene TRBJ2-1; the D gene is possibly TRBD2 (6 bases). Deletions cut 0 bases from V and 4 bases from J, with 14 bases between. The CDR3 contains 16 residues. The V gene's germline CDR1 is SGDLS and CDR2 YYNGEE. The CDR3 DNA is TGTGCCAGCAGCGTAGGGAGGAGGGGATGGTACAATGAGCAGTTCTTC. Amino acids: CASSVGRRGWYNEQFF.

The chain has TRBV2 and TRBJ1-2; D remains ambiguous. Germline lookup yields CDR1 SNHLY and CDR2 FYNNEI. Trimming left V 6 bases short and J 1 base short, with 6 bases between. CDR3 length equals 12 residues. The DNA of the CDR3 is TGTGCCAGCAGCAGGTTTAACTATGGCTACACCTTC. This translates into CASSRFNYGYTF.

The CDR3 loop is CASSLKTGAEQFF. CDR3 sequence (DNA): TGTGCCAGCAGCTTAAAGACAGGGGCTGAGCAGTTCTTC. The gene calls are TRBV7-2 and TRBJ2-1; 8 nucleotides align to TRBD1. The CDR3 runs to 13 residues. Germline-derived CDR1 and CDR2 are SGHTA and FQGNSA. V shed 2 bases and J 9 bases; nucleotides not matched to a gene: 3.

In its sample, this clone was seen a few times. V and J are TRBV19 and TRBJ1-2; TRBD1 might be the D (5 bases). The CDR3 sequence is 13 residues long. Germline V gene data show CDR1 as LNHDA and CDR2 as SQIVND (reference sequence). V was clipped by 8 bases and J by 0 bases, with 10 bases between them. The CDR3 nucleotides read TGTGCCAGTCGTGACAGCGCTAACTATGGCTACACCTTC. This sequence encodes CASRDSANYGYTF.

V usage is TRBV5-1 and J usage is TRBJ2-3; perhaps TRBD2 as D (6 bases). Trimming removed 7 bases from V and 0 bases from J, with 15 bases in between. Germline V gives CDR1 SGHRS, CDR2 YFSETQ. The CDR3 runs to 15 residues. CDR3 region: CASGAGTGSTDTQYF. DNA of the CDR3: TGCGCCAGCGGTGCCGGGACTGGCAGCACAGATACGCAGTATTTT.

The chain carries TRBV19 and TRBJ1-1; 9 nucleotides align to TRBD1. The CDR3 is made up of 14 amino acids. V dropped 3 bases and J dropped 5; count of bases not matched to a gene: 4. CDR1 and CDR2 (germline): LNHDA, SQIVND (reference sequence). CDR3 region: CASSMGTGRTEAFF. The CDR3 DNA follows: TGTGCCAGTAGTATGGGGACAGGGAGGACTGAAGCTTTCTTT.

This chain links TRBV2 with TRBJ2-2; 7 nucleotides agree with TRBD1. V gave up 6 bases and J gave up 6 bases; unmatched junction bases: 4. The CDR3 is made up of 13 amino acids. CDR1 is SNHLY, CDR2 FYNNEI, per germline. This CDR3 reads CASSLTGSGELFF. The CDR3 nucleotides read TGTGCCAGCAGCTTGACAGGGTCCGGGGAGCTGTTTTTT.

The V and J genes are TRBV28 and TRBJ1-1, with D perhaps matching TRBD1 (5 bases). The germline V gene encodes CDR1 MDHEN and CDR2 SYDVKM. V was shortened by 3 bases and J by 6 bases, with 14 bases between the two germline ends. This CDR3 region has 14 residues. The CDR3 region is CASSLAGKEPEAFF. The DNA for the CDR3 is TGTGCCAGCAGTTTGGCAGGGAAGGAACCTGAAGCTTTCTTT.

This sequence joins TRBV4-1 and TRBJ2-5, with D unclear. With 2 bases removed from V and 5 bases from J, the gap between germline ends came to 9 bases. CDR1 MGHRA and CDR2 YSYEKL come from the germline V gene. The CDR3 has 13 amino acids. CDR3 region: CASSQPVWETQYF. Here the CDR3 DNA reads TGCGCCAGCAGCCAACCGGTTTGGGAGACCCAGTACTTC.

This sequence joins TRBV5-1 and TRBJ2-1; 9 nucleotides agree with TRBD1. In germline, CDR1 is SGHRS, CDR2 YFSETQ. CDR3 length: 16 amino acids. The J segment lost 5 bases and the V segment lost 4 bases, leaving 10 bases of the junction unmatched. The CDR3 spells CASSHQGQGADNEQFF. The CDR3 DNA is TGCGCCAGCAGCCACCAGGGACAGGGAGCCGACAATGAGCAGTTCTTC. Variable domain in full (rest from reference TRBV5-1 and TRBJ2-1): KAGVTQTPRYLIKTRGQQVTLSCSPISGHRSVSWYQQTPGQGLQFLFEYFSETQRNKGNFPGRFSGRQFSNSRSEMNVSTLELGDSALYLCASSHQGQGADNEQFFGPGTRLTVL.

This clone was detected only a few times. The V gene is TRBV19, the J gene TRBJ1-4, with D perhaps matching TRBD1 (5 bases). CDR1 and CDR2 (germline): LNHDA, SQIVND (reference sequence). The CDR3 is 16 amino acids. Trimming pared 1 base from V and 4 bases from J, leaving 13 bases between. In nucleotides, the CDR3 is TGTGCCAGTAGTATAGCACGGACGGGGGTTAATGAAAAACTGTTTTTT. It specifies CASSIARTGVNEKLFF.

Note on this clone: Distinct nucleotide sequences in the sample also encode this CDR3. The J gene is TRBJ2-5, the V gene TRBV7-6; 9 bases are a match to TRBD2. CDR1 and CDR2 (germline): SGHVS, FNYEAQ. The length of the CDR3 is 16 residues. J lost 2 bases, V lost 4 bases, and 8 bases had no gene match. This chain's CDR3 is CASSYLAGINQETQYF. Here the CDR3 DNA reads TGTGCCAGCAGCTACCTAGCGGGGATTAATCAAGAGACCCAGTACTTC. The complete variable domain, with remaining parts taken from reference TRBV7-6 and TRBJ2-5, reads GAGVSQSPRYKVTKRGQDVALRCDPISGHVSLYWYRQALGQGPEFLTYFNYEAQQDKSGLPNDRFSAERPEGSISTLTIQRTEQRDSAMYRCASSYLAGINQETQYFGPGTRLLVL.

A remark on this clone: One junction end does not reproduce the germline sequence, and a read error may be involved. CDR3 in DNA: TGTGCCAGCAGTTACTCGGCCGCGAACACCGGGGAGCTGTTTTTT. Translating gives CASSYSAANTGELFF. The chain recombines TRBV6-4 with TRBJ2-2; no clear D. The CDR3 is 15 amino acids. Germline CDR1 and CDR2: MRHNA and SNTAGT.

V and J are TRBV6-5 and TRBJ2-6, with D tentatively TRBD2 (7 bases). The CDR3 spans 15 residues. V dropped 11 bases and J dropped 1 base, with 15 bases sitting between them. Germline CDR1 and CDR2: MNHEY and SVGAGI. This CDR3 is CAGGGAESGANVLTF. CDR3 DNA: TGTGCCGGTGGGGGGGCTGAGTCTGGGGCCAACGTCCTGACTTTC.

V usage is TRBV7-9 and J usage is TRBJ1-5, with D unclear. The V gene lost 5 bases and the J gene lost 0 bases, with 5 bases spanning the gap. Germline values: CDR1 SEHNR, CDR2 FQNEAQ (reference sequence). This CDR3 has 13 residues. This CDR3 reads CASSPDSNQPQHF. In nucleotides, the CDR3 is TGTGCCAGCAGCCCAGATAGCAATCAGCCCCAGCATTTT.

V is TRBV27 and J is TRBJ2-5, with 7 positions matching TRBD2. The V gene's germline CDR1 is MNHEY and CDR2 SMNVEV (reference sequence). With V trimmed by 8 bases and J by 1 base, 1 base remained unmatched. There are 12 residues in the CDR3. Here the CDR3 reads CASGEGQETQYF. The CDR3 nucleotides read TGTGCCAGCGGGGAGGGCCAAGAGACCCAGTACTTC.

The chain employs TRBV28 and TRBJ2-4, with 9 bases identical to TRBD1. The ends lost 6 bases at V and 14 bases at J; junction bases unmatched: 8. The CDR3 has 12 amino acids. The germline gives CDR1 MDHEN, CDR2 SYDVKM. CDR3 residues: CASSWDRVVEYF. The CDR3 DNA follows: TGTGCCAGCAGCTGGGACAGGGTGGTTGAGTACTTC.